The T cell receptor beta chain under discussion was sequenced for a study of regulatory T cells in long-lasting Graves disease. Turning to the study itself: Over 5 years of antithyroid drugs plus positive TSH receptor antibodies defined persistent Graves' disease.

This clonotype was seen more than once but under ten times. Sample time point: persistent/refractory GD, antithyroid drugs over 5 years with positive TRAb. Researchers made the TCR library from RNA that was extracted from PBMCs. Libraries of TCR beta came from iRepertoire HTBI primers plus Arm-PCR of CDR3 regions. MiXCR, run by TCRdb on the multiplex PCR reads, gives a single entry per CDR3 protein. The sample yields about 450,000 distinct CDR3 sequences, around 22% seen once. The source of this sequence is a female donor with Graves disease. The input for sequencing was peripheral blood mononuclear cells (PBMCs), taken when the disease was refractory, from a patient treated with antithyroid drugs.

CDR3 sequence (DNA): TGTGCCTGGAGTGTACAGGGGACCCACTACGAGCAGTACTTC. Translating it yields CAWSVQGTHYEQYF. This chain links TRBV30 with TRBJ2-7; 7 nucleotides match TRBD1. Germline values: CDR1 GTSNPN, CDR2 SVGIG (reference sequence). Trimming removed 0 bases from V and 3 bases from J; junction bases left unmatched: 5. The CDR3 runs 14 residues.